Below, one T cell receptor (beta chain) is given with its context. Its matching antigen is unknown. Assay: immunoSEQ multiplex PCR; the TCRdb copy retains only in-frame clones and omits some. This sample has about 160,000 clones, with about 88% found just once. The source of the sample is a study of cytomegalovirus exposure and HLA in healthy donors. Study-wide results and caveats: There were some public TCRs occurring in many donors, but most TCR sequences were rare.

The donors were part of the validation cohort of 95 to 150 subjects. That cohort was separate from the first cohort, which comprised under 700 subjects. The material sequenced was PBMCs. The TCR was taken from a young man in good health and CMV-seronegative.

CDR3: CASLAGVTYNEQFF. The CDR3 nucleotides read TGTGCCAGCTTAGCAGGGGTCACCTACAATGAGCAGTTCTTC. The chain has TRBV2 and TRBJ2-1; D might be TRBD1 (6 bases). Between the trimmed V and J ends, which lost 8 bases and 2 bases, there was a span of 13 bases. The CDR3 covers 14 residues. Germline V gene sequence: CDR1 SNHLY, CDR2 FYNNEI.